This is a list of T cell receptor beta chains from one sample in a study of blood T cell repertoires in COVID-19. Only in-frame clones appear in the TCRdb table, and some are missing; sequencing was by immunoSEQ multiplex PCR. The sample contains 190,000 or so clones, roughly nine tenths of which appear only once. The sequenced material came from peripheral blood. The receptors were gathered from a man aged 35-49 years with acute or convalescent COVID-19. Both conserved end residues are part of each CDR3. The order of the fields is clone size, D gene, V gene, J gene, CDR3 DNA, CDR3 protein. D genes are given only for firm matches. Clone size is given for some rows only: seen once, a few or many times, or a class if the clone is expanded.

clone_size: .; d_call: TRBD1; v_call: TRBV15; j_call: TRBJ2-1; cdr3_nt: TGTGCCACCAGCGAGGGGGACAGGCAATTCTACAATGAGCAGTTCTTC; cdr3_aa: CATSEGDRQFYNEQFF
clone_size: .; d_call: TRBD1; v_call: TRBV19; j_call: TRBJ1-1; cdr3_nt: TGTGCCAGTAGTATGGACAGGGGGCCTACTGAAGCTTTCTTT; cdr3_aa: CASSMDRGPTEAFF
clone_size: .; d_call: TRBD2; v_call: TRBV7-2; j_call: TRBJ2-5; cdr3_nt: TGTGCCAGCAGCTTAGGGGCGGGGGGAGAGACCCAGTACTTC; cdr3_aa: CASSLGAGGETQYF
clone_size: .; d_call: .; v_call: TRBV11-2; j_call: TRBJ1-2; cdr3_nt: TGTGCCAGCAGCTTAAGGTACCAGGGTCATGGCTACACCTTC; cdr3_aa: CASSLRYQGHGYTF
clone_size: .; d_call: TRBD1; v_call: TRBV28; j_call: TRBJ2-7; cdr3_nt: TGTGCCAGCAGACTAGACAGGGGTCGGGAGCAGTACTTC; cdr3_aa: CASRLDRGREQYF
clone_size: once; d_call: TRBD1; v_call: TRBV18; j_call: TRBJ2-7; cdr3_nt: TGTGCCAGCTCACTCATAAACACGGGGGACAGGGGGACCTACGAGCAGTACTTC; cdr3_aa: CASSLINTGDRGTYEQYF
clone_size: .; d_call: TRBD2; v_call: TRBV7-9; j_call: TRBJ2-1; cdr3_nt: TGTGCCAGCAGCTACGAGCGGGGGGGAAATGAGCAGTTCTTC; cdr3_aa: CASSYERGGNEQFF
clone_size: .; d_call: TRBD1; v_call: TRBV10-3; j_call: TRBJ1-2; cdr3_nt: TGTGCCATCACATCGGGACAGATGTTATATGGCTACACCTTC; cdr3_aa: CAITSGQMLYGYTF
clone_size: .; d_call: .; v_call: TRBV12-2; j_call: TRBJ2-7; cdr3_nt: TGTGCAAGTCGCTTAGCGCGATTGCGGGGGGGCTCCTACGAGCAGTACTTC; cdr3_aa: CASRLARLRGGSYEQYF
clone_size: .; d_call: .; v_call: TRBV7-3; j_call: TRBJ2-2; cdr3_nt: TGTGCCAGCAGCGCGGGTAGTGCCACCGGGGAGCTGTTTTTT; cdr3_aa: CASSAGSATGELFF
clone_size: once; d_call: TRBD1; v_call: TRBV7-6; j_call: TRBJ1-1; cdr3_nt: TGTGCCAGCAGCCCCAGGACAGGGGGGTGGACTGAAGCTTTCTTT; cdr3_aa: CASSPRTGGWTEAFF
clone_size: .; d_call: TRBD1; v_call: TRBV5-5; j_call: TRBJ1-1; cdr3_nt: TGTGCCAGCATTCCGGGAGAGGGGGCGACTGAAGCTTTCTTT; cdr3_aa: CASIPGEGATEAFF
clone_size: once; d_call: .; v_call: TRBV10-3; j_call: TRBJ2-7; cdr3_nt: TGTGCCATCAGTGAGGGACAGATTCCAAACGAGCAGTACTTC; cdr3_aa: CAISEGQIPNEQYF
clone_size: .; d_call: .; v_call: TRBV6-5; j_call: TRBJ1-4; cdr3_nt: TGTGCCAGTGGGGCAAGTAATGAAAAACTGTTTTTT; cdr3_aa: CASGASNEKLFF
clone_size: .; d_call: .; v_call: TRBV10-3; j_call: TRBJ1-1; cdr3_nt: TGTGCCATCACCGCCGAGGGGAACACTGAAGCTTTCTTT; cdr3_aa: CAITAEGNTEAFF
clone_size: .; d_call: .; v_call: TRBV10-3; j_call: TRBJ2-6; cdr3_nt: TGTGCCATTCAGGAATCACGGGACTCTGGGGCCAACGTCCTGACTTTC; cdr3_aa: CAIQESRDSGANVLTF
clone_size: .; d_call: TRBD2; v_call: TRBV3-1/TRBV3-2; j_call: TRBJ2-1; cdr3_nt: TGTGCCAGCAGCCTCGGGACTAGCGGGGGGGCCAGGGGGTTCTTC; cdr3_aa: CASSLGTSGGARGFF
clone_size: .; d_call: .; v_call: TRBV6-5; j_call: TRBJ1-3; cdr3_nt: TGTGCCAGCAGACCTCCGGGGGGTGGAAACACCATATATTTT; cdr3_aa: CASRPPGGGNTIYF
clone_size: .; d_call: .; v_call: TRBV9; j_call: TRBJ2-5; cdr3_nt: TGTGCCAGCAGCGTAGTAGCCGGGAGTGAGACCCAGTACTTC; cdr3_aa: CASSVVAGSETQYF
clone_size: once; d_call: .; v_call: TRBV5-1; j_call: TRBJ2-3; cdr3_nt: TGCGCCAGCAGCCACCGGGACATAGGCACAGATACGCAGTATTTT; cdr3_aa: CASSHRDIGTDTQYF
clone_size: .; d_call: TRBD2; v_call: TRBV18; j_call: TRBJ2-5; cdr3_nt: TGTGCCAGCTCACCATTCCGGGGGGAAGAGACCCAGTACTTC; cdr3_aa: CASSPFRGEETQYF
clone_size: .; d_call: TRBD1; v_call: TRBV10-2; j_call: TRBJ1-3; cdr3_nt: TGCGCCAGCAGTGGCGCCGGGACAGTCGGAAACACCATATATTTT; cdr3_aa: CASSGAGTVGNTIYF
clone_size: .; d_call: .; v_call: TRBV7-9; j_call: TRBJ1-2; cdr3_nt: TGTGCCAGCAGCTTAGTTGGGCGGGGAAGCTATGGCTACACCTTC; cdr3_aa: CASSLVGRGSYGYTF
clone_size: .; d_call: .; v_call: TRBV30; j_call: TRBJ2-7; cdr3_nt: TGTGCCTGGAGTGTAGGGGGGGTATCCTACGAGCAGTACTTC; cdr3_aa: CAWSVGGVSYEQYF
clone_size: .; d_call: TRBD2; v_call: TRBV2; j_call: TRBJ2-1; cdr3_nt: TGTGCCAGCAGTGAAGTCCCTCGACTAGCGGGGTACAATGAGCAGTTCTTC; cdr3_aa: CASSEVPRLAGYNEQFF
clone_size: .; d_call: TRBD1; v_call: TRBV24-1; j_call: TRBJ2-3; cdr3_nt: TGTGCCACCAGTGATTTGGACAGGGCCGGAGATACGCAGTATTTT; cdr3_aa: CATSDLDRAGDTQYF
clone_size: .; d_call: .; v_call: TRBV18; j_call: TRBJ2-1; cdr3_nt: TGTGCCAGCTCACCACTGCAGGCTGAAGGTGAGCAGTTCTTC; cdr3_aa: CASSPLQAEGEQFF
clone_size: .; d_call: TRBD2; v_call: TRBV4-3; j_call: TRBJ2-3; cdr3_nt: TGCGCCAGCAGCCAAGAACTAGCGGGGGGTCCAGGGGGTACGCAGTATTTT; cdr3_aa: CASSQELAGGPGGTQYF
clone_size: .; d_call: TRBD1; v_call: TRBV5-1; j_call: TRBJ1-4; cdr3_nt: TGCGCCAGCAGCTCCGGGACAGGACCTGCAACTAATGAAAAACTGTTTTTT; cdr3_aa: CASSSGTGPATNEKLFF
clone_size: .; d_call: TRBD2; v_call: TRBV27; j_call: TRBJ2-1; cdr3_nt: TGTGCCAGCAGTCCCACACCCCTAGCGGGGGATCCCTATGAGCAGTTCTTC; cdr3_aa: CASSPTPLAGDPYEQFF
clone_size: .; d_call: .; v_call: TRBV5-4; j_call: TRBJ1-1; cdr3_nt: TGTGCCAGCAGCTTGAAGAGAGCAGGGGACACTGAAGCTTTCTTT; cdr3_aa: CASSLKRAGDTEAFF
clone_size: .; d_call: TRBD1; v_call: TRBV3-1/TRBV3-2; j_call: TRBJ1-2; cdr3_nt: TGTGCCAGCAGCCAACCGGGACAGGGGAACTATGGCTACACCTTC; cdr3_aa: CASSQPGQGNYGYTF
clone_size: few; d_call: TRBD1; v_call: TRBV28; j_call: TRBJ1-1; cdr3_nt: TGTGCCAGCAGGGGACAGTTAGCTTTCTTT; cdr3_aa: CASRGQLAFF
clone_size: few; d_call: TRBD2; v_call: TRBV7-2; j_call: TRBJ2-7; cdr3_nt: TGTGCCAGCAGCTTAACCTCTAGCGGGGGGGGCGAGCAGTACTTC; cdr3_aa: CASSLTSSGGGEQYF
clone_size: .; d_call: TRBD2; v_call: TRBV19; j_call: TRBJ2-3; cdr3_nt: TGTGCCAGTAGTATCCCTTTTAGCGGGGATACGCAGTATTTT; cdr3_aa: CASSIPFSGDTQYF
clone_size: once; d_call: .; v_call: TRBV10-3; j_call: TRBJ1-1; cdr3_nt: TGTGCCATCAGTGAGTATGGGGAGGAGACTGAAGCTTTCTTT; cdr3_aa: CAISEYGEETEAFF
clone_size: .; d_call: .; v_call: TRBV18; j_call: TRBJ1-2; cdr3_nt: TGTGCCAGCTCACCATCCGGGGGTAACTATGGCTACACCTTC; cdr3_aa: CASSPSGGNYGYTF
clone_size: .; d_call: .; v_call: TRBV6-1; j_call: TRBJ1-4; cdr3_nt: TGTGCCAGCAGTGCCACTGTCCCCAGGGCTACTAATGAAAAACTGTTTTTT; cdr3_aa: CASSATVPRATNEKLFF
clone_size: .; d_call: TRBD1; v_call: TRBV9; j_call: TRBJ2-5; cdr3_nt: TGTGCCAGCAGCGTTACCGGGACAGAAGAGACCCAGTACTTC; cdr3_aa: CASSVTGTEETQYF
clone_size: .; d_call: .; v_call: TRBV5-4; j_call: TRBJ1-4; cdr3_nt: TGTGCCAGCAGTATGAGGGGGTTCGGTGAAAAACTGTTTTTT; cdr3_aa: CASSMRGFGEKLFF
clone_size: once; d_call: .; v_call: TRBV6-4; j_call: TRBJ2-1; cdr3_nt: TGTGCCAGCAGTGACGGGGGCGGGGGCTCCGGTGAGCAGTTCTTC; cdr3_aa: CASSDGGGGSGEQFF
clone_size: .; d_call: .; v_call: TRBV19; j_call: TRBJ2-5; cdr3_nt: TGTGCCAGTAGTATAAGTAGACTAGACAAAGAGACCCAGTACTTC; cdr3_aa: CASSISRLDKETQYF
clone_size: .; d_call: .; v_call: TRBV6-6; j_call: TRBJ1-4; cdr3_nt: TGTGCCAGCAGTTACTGGGGGGGGGCAACTAATGAAAAACTGTTTTTT; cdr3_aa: CASSYWGGATNEKLFF
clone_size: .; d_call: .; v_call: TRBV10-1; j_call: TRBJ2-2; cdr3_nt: TGCGCCAGCAGTGAGGTAGCGGAGAACACCGGGGAGCTGTTTTTT; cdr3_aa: CASSEVAENTGELFF
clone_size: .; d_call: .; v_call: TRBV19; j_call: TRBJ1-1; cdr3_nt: TGTGCCAGTAGTATTGGGGGGAACGTGAACACTGAAGCTTTCTTT; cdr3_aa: CASSIGGNVNTEAFF
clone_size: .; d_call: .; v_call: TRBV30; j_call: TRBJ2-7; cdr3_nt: TGTGCCTGGACAGGGCGGGATGACGAGCAGTACTTC; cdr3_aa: CAWTGRDDEQYF
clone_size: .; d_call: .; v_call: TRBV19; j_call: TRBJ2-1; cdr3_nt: TGTGCCAGTAGGCGGCTTAATGAGCAGTTCTTC; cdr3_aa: CASRRLNEQFF
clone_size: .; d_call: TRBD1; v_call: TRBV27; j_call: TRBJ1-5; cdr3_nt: TGTGCCAGCAGTTCGGGACAGGGGCTTGGGCCCCAGCATTTT; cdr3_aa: CASSSGQGLGPQHF
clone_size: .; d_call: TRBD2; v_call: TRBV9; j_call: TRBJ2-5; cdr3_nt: TGTGCCAGCAGCGTAGGAGCGGGGGGAGGGGAGACCCAGTACTTC; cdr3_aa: CASSVGAGGGETQYF
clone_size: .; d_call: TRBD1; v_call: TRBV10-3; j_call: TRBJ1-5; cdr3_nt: TGTGCCATCAGTGAGTCTGGACAGGGTAGTTATCAGCCCCAGCATTTT; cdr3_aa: CAISESGQGSYQPQHF